These 24 T cell receptor beta chains originate from one sample sequenced in a study of T cell clonality in common variable immunodeficiency. Assay used: immunoSEQ multiplex PCR; TCRdb lists only in-frame clones, some missing. The sample offers about 66,000 clones and no singletons, the top ten holding approximately 1.6%. The sequenced sample consisted of peripheral blood mononuclear cells. The receptors were sampled from a person aged 18-70 years in good health.

The sample holds many counts of this clone. The read comes to an end 3 residues before the CDR3 does, leaving the germline J gene to fill in the end. The rearrangement joins TRBV19 to TRBJ2-5; possibly TRBD2 for D (6 bases). The V gene's germline CDR1 is LNHDA and CDR2 SQIVND (reference sequence). The V end lost 3 bases, the J end lost 0 bases, and 11 bases lay between the germline ends. CDR3 length equals 15 residues. Partial CDR3 DNA: TGTGCCAGTAGTATTGGGGGGTACTACCAAGAGACC. The encoded protein is CASSIGGYYQET. The CDR3 reads in full as CASSIGGYYQETQYF.

This clone was counted ten times or more. The read terminates 3 residues ahead of where the CDR3 ends, so the germline J gene completes it. The V call is TRBV4-2, the J call TRBJ1-2; 7 bases are a match to TRBD1. Germline V CDR1 and CDR2: LGHNA, YNFKEQ. The CDR3 is 16 residues long. Trimming removed 2 bases from V and 0 bases from J; junction bases left unmatched: 6. This chain's CDR3 is CASSQQRDSSNYGYTF. The covered CDR3 bases are TGTGCCAGCAGCCAACAACGGGACAGCTCTAACTATGGC.

This clone was seen many times. The CDR3 region is CSALIDRVYGYTF. Partial CDR3 DNA: TGCAGTGCTCTAATCGACAGGGTCTATGGC. The chain is built from TRBV20-1 and TRBJ1-2; 7 bases line up with TRBD1. The read falls 3 residues short of the CDR3 end, and the missing part is taken from the germline J gene. The CDR3 spans 13 residues. J lost 4 bases, V lost 5 bases, and 7 bases had no gene match. Germline CDR1 DFQATT, CDR2 SNEGSKA (reference sequence).

At least ten counts were recorded for this clone. At one boundary the junction diverges from the germline segment, which might be a read error. The sequence runs out 3 residues before the end of the CDR3; the remainder is reconstructed from the germline J gene. V gene TRBV4-2 combines with J gene TRBJ2-1; TRBD2 agrees at 10 bases. The CDR3 is 16 amino acids. Germline CDR1 is LGHNA and CDR2 is YNFKEQ. CDR3 DNA (partial): TGCGCCAGCAGCCTCGAACTAGCGGGAAACCAGATTGAG. This gives the protein CASSLELAGNQIE. Given in full, the CDR3 is CASSLELAGNQIEQFF.

This clone occurred many times. The CDR3 end falls 3 residues outside the read, so it is completed with the germline J gene. The V gene is TRBV7-9, the J gene TRBJ2-7; no reliable D call. Germline CDR1 and CDR2: SEHNR and FQNEAQ (reference sequence). This CDR3 region has 12 residues. The V gene lost 1 base and the J gene lost 5 bases, with 6 bases spanning the gap. The CDR3 DNA, read in part, is TGTGCCAGCAGCTTAGTAGTCGACGAG. This encodes CASSLVVDE. The whole CDR3 region reads CASSLVVDEQYF.

There are many counts of this clone. Read coverage stops 3 residues before the CDR3 terminus; the germline J gene supplies the remainder. The rearrangement links TRBV5-1 to TRBJ2-7, with TRBD2 identical over 14 bases. CDR3 length: 18 amino acids. CDR1 and CDR2 (germline): SGHRS, YFSETQ. Trimming took 4 bases from V and 0 from J; bases not matched to a gene: 9. CDR3 bases read: TGCGCCAGCAGCCCGAGGGGACTAGCGGGAGCCAGCTCCTACGAG. It specifies CASSPRGLAGASSYE. The CDR3 reads in full as CASSPRGLAGASSYEQYF.

This clone was counted many times. Read sequence stops 3 residues before the CDR3 end, and the germline J gene provides the missing end. The genes are TRBV5-4 and TRBJ2-3, with a weak D call TRBD2 (7 bases). The germline CDR1 and CDR2 sequences are SGHNT and YYREEE (reference sequence). The CDR3 loop spans 15 amino acids. V lost 4 bases to trimming and J lost 4 bases, with 16 bases between them. The DNA read from the CDR3 is TGTGCCAGCAGCCGAGGGGGGACTAACGCAGATACG. Translated, it gives CASSRGGTNADT. The CDR3 in full is CASSRGGTNADTQYF.

There are many counts of this clone. The read ends 3 residues before the CDR3 terminus; that terminus is restored from the germline J gene. The rearrangement links TRBV7-3 to TRBJ2-5, with D unresolved. This CDR3 spans 13 amino acids. Germline lookup yields CDR1 SGHTA and CDR2 FQGTGA. The V gene lost 5 bases and the J gene lost 4 bases, with 11 bases spanning the gap. The DNA read from the CDR3 is TGTGCCAGCAGCCCCCCCACACGAGAGACC. This gives the protein CASSPPTRET. The whole CDR3 reads CASSPPTRETQYF.

This clone was observed many times. With the read ending 3 residues before the CDR3 end, the germline J gene is used to fill in that end. The chain links TRBV20-1 to TRBJ2-1, with 7 bases lining up with TRBD2. The germline gives CDR1 DFQATT, CDR2 SNEGSKA (reference sequence). This CDR3 has 15 amino acids. Trimming removed 6 bases from V and 0 bases from J; junction bases left unmatched: 8. The CDR3 is CSATGWTSSYNEQFF. The CDR3 bases that were read are TGCAGTGCCACGGGGTGGACTAGCTCCTACAATGAG.

This clone appeared many times. The CDR3 is cut off 3 residues early in the read; its end comes from the germline J gene. The chain links TRBV2 to TRBJ2-3; 10 positions agree with TRBD2. The CDR3 covers 16 residues. Germline CDR1 is SNHLY and CDR2 is FYNNEI. The trim removed 11 bases at V and 5 bases at J, leaving 16 bases unmatched. The CDR3 protein is CAGSGTSGIHLDTQYF. The part of the CDR3 DNA that was read is TGTGCCGGAAGTGGTACTAGCGGGATTCATTTAGATACG. The full variable domain, rest sourced from reference TRBV2 and TRBJ2-3, is EPEVTQTPSHQVTQMGQEVILRCVPISNHLYFYWYRQILGQKVEFLVSFYNNEISEKSEIFDDQFSVERPDGSNFTLKIRSTKLEDSAMYFCAGSGTSGIHLDTQYFGPGTRLTVL.

This clone was counted many times. The read comes to an end 3 residues before the CDR3 does, leaving the germline J gene to fill in the end. The rearrangement joins TRBV2 to TRBJ1-6, with 7 bases that match TRBD1. The length of the CDR3 is 15 residues. Per the germline V gene, CDR1 is SNHLY and CDR2 is FYNNEI. J gave up 8 bases and V 7 bases, and 11 bases lay outside the gene matches. The chain's CDR3 is CASTQGDRRDSPLHF. Partial CDR3 DNA: TGTGCCAGCACCCAAGGGGACAGAAGGGATTCACCC.

This clone was recorded at least ten times. The CDR3 extends 3 residues past the end of the read, so its final part is completed from the germline J gene. The chain couples TRBV30 to TRBJ1-3, with D possibly TRBD1 on 6 matching bases. The CDR3 totals 12 residues. The ends were cut back, 4 bases at V and 7 bases at J, with 11 bases in the middle. Per germline, CDR1 GTSNPN and CDR2 SVGIG (reference sequence). CDR3 sequence reads: CAWNIQGNTIYF. The part of the CDR3 DNA that was read is TGTGCCTGGAACATTCAGGGGAACACC.

This clone was observed many times. The CDR3 end is not reached by the read, which stops 3 residues before it; the germline J gene fills it in. The chain carries TRBV5-6 and TRBJ2-3; TRBD1 matches at 9 bases. Per the germline V gene, CDR1 is SGHDT and CDR2 is YYEEEE. Losses at the gene ends were 4 bases for V and 6 bases for J; bases not matched to a gene: 9. The CDR3 runs to 15 residues. Partial CDR3 DNA: TGTGCCAGCAGCCCGGGGGGACAGGGAATTGATACG. Its protein product is CASSPGGQGIDT. The whole CDR3 protein is CASSPGGQGIDTQYF.

This clone was observed many times. The read ends 3 residues early relative to the CDR3; the germline J gene fills the gap. This sequence joins TRBV9 and TRBJ2-1, with 7 positions matching TRBD2. In germline, CDR1 is SGDLS, CDR2 YYNGEE. The CDR3 contains 15 residues. Trimming took 1 base from V and 4 from J; bases not matched to a gene: 5. The CDR3 is CASSVLGGSYNEQFF. Incomplete CDR3 DNA: TGTGCCAGCAGCGTATTGGGGGGGTCATACAATGAG.

This clone has a count of ten or more. Read coverage stops 3 residues before the CDR3 terminus; the germline J gene supplies the remainder. The rearrangement links TRBV11-2 to TRBJ2-4, with 7 nucleotides matching TRBD1. V lost 3 bases, J lost 3 bases, and 2 bases stayed unmatched. Looked up from germline, CDR1 is SGHAT and CDR2 is FQNNGV. The CDR3 covers 14 residues. The DNA read from the CDR3 is TGTGCCAGCAGCTTTACAGGGGTCAAAAACATT. Translation: CASSFTGVKNI. The whole CDR3 protein is CASSFTGVKNIQYF.

This clone was counted many times. The read gets to within 3 residues of the CDR3 end, and the germline J gene fills in the rest. The chain employs TRBV20-1 and TRBJ2-7; 14 nucleotides line up with TRBD2. V lost 4 bases and J lost 4; bases outside the gene matches: 6. The CDR3 sequence is 15 residues long. The germline gives CDR1 DFQATT, CDR2 SNEGSKA (reference sequence). The sequenced part of the CDR3 DNA is TGCAGTGCTACAACCGGGACTAGCGGGAGATACGAG. Protein: CSATTGTSGRYE. The complete CDR3 reads CSATTGTSGRYEQYF.

This clone was counted at least ten times. The read stops 3 residues short of the end of the CDR3; the missing end is completed from the germline J gene. The chain recombines TRBV30 with TRBJ2-7; 11 positions match TRBD2. The CDR3 runs to 14 residues. From germline, CDR1 is GTSNPN and CDR2 SVGIG (reference sequence). V lost 3 bases to trimming and J lost 5 bases; unmatched junction nucleotides: 6. CDR3 DNA, as far as it was read: TGTGCCTGGAGGCGCACTAGCGGGAGCAACGAG. This sequence encodes CAWRRTSGSNE. The whole CDR3 is CAWRRTSGSNEQYF.

Comment on this clone: The read finishes 3 residues shy of the CDR3 end, and the germline J gene is used to complete it. This chain uses TRBV5-1 with TRBJ2-1, with 7 bases fitting TRBD1. V lost 5 bases and J lost 0; bases outside the gene matches: 5. Germline-derived CDR1 and CDR2 are SGHRS and YFSETQ. This CDR3 comprises 15 residues. The CDR3 protein is CASSFSGGSYNEQFF. The sequenced CDR3 bases are TGCGCCAGCAGTTTTTCAGGGGGCTCCTACAATGAG.

This clone was found a few times. Read coverage stops 3 residues before the CDR3 terminus; the germline J gene supplies the remainder. The rearrangement uses TRBV20-1 and TRBJ2-7, with 10 bases matching TRBD2. CDR3 size: 16 residues. Germline lookup yields CDR1 DFQATT and CDR2 SNEGSKA (reference sequence). J gave up 0 bases and V 2 bases, and 7 bases lay outside the gene matches. The CDR3 DNA, read in part, is TGCAGTGCTAGACCAAGGACTAGCGGACGCTCCTACGAG. Translating gives CSARPRTSGRSYE. The entire CDR3 protein is CSARPRTSGRSYEQYF.

This clone was seen many times. With the read ending 3 residues before the CDR3 end, the germline J gene is used to fill in that end. This chain connects TRBV2 to TRBJ2-1, with D maybe TRBD2 (6 bases). V dropped 4 bases and J dropped 7 bases, with 26 bases sitting between them. Germline CDR1 SNHLY, CDR2 FYNNEI. The CDR3 totals 18 residues. The CDR3 region is CASSATPGPSERTNEQFF. Partial CDR3 DNA: TGTGCCAGCAGTGCGACCCCCGGGCCTAGCGAACGCACGAATGAG. Together with reference TRBV2 and TRBJ2-1, the CDR3 gives the full variable domain: EPEVTQTPSHQVTQMGQEVILRCVPISNHLYFYWYRQILGQKVEFLVSFYNNEISEKSEIFDDQFSVERPDGSNFTLKIRSTKLEDSAMYFCASSATPGPSERTNEQFFGPGTRLTVL.

This clone was counted at least ten times. The read stops 3 residues short of the end of the CDR3; the missing end is completed from the germline J gene. The genes are TRBV30 and TRBJ2-1; 10 nucleotides agree with TRBD2. CDR1 is GTSNPN and CDR2 is SVGIG in the germline V gene (reference sequence). V was clipped by 0 bases and J by 9 bases; unmatched bases: 8. The CDR3 contains 15 residues. The DNA read from the CDR3 is TGTGCCTGGAGTGTATCCCTAGCGGGAGTAAGTGAG. It encodes CAWSVSLAGVSE. From start to end, the CDR3 is CAWSVSLAGVSEQFF.

This clone was seen more than once but under ten times. The read comes to an end 3 residues before the CDR3 does, leaving the germline J gene to fill in the end. The chain employs TRBV7-2 and TRBJ1-2; D is unclear. The CDR3 has 15 residues. The germline gives CDR1 SGHTA, CDR2 FQGNSA. The CDR3 protein is CATKRSTSGRDTYTF. The CDR3 DNA, read in part, is TGTGCCACCAAACGGTCCACTAGCGGGAGAGATACC.

This clone came up many times. Read coverage stops 3 residues before the CDR3 terminus; the germline J gene supplies the remainder. The rearrangement joins TRBV11-2 to TRBJ2-7, with D hard to call. CDR1 is SGHAT and CDR2 is FQNNGV in the germline V gene. The CDR3 is 14 residues long. The V end lost 2 bases, the J end lost 2 bases, and 10 bases lay between the germline ends. CDR3 sequence reads: CASSLTIRAYEQYF. The CDR3 bases that were read are TGTGCCAGCAGCTTAACCATCCGGGCCTACGAG. The variable domain in full, with the rest retrieved from reference TRBV11-2 and TRBJ2-7, is EAGVAQSPRYKIIEKRQSVAFWCNPISGHATLYWYQQILGQGPKLLIQFQNNGVVDDSQLPKDRFSAERLKGVDSTLKIQPAKLEDSAVYLCASSLTIRAYEQYFGPGTRLTVT.

In this sample, this clone turned up many times. Read data end 3 residues before the CDR3 end; the end is taken from the germline J gene. The chain is built from TRBV2 and TRBJ1-2; 9 bases match TRBD1. Trimming at V came to 5 bases and at J to 7 bases, leaving 5 bases not matched to a gene. The germline V gene encodes CDR1 SNHLY and CDR2 FYNNEI. The CDR3 runs to 13 residues. The part of the CDR3 DNA that was read is TGTGCCAGCAGTTCGAGGACAGGGGCTGGC. Translating it yields CASSSRTGAG. The CDR3 in its entirety is CASSSRTGAGYTF.